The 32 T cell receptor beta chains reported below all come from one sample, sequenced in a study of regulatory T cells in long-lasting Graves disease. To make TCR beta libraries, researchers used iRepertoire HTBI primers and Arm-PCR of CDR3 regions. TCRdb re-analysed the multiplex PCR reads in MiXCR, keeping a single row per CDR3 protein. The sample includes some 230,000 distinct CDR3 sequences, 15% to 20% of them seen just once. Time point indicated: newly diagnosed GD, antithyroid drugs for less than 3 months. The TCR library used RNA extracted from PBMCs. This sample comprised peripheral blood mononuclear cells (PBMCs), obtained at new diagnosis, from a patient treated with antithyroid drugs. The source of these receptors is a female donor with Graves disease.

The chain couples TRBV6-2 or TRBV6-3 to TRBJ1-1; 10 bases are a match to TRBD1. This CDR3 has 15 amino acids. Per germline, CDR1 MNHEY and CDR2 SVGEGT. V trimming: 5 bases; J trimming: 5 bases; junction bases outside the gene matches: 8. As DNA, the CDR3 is TGTGCCAGCAGTAGAATGACAGGGGGCAAGACTGAAGCTTTCTTT. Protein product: CASSRMTGGKTEAFF.

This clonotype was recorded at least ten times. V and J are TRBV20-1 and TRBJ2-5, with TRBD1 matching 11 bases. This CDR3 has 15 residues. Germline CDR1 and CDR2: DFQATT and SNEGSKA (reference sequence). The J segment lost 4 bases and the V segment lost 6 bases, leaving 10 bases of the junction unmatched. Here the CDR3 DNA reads TGCAGTGCCAGACCCCCTGGGACAGGGGGAGAGACCCAGTACTTC. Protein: CSARPPGTGGETQYF.

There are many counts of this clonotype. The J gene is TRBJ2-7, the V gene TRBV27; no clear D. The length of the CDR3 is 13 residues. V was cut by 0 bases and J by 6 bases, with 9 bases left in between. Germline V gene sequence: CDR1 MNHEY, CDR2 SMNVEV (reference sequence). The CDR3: CASSLSKASEQYF. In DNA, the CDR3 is TGTGCCAGCAGTTTATCGAAGGCATCCGAGCAGTACTTC.

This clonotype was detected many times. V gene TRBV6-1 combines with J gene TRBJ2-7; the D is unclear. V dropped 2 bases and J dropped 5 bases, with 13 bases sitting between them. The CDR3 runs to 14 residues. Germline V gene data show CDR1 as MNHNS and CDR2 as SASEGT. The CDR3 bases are TGTGCCAGCAGTGAACTCAAGGAGTTGGACGAGCAGTACTTC. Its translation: CASSELKELDEQYF.

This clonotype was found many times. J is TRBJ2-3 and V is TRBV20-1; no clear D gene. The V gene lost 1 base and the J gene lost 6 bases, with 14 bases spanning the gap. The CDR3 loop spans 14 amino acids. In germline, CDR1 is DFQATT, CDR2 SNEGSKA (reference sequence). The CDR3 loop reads CSARVGATRDTQYF. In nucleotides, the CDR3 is TGCAGTGCTAGAGTTGGCGCTACAAGGGATACGCAGTATTTT.

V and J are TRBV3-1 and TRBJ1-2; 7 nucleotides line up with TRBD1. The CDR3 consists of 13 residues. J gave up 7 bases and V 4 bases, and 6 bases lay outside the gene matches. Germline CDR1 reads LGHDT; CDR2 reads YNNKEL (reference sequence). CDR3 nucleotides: TGTGCCAGCAGCCCACAAGGGGGCGGTGGCTACACCTTC. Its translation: CASSPQGGGGYTF.

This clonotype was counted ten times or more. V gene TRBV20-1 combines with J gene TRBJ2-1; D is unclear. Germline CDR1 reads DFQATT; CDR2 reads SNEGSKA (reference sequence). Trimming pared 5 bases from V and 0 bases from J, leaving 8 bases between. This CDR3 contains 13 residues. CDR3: CSAYEYSYNEQFF. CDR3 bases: TGCAGTGCTTATGAATACTCCTACAATGAGCAGTTCTTC.

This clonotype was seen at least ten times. CDR3 coding DNA: TGTGCCACCAGCAGAGATAGAGCTTCAGATACGCAGTATTTT. It specifies CATSRDRASDTQYF. V usage is TRBV15 and J usage is TRBJ2-3; D is unresolved. V gave up 0 bases and J gave up 4 bases, with 8 bases separating them. Looked up from germline, CDR1 is LNHNV and CDR2 is YYDKDF (reference sequence). The CDR3 is made up of 14 amino acids. The variable domain in full, completed from reference TRBV15 and TRBJ2-3, reads DAMVIQNPRYQVTQFGKPVTLSCSQTLNHNVMYWYQQKSSQAPKLLFHYYDKDFNNEADTPDNFQSRRPNTSFCFLDIRSPGLGDTAMYLCATSRDRASDTQYFGPGTRLTVL.

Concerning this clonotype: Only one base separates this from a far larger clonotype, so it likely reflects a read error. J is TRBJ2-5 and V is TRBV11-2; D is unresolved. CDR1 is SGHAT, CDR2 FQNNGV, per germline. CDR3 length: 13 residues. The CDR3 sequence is CASSYLVGEAQYF. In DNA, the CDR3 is TGTGCCAGCAGCTACTTGGTTGGAGAGGCCCAGTACTTC.

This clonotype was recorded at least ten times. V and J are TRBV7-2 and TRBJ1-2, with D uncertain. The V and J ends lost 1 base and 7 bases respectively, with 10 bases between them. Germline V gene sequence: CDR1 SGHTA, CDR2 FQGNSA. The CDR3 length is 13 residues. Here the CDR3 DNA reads TGTGCCAGCAGCTTAGGGATATTCCGTGGCTACACCTTC. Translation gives CASSLGIFRGYTF.

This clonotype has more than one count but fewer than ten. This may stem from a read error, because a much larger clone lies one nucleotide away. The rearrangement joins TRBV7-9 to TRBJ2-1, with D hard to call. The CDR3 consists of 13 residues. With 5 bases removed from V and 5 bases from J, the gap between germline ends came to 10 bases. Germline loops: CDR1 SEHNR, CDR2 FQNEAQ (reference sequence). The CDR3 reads CASSRTQDNEQFF. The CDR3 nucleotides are TGTGCCAGCAGCAGAACCCAGGACAATGAGCAGTTCTTC.

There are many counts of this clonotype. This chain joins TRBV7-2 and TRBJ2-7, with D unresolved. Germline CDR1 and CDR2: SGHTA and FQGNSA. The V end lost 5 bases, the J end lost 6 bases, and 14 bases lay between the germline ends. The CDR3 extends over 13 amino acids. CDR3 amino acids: CASSVLSSSEQYF. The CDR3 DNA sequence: TGTGCCAGCAGCGTTCTCAGTAGCTCCGAGCAGTACTTC.

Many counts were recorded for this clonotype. CDR3 in DNA: TGTGCCAGCAGCGCCCTCGGTGAACGATATGGCTACACCTTC. Its translation is CASSALGERYGYTF. V is TRBV9 and J is TRBJ1-2; D unresolved. Germline CDR1 and CDR2: SGDLS and YYNGEE. The V gene lost 3 bases and the J gene lost 5 bases, with 14 bases spanning the gap. The CDR3 consists of 14 residues.

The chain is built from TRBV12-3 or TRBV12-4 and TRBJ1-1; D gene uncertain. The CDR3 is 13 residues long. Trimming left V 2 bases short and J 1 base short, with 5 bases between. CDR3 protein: CASSLNKNTEAFF. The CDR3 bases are TGTGCCAGCAGTTTAAACAAGAACACTGAAGCTTTCTTT.

In DNA, the CDR3 is TGTGCCAGCAGCCAAGATGGAGAGCTAGCGGGAGGGCGGGTCGAGCAGTACTTC. Protein sequence: CASSQDGELAGGRVEQYF. The chain carries TRBV4-2 and TRBJ2-7; 12 nucleotides line up with TRBD2. V shed 0 bases, J shed 6 bases, and the junction held 12 bases outside the gene matches. Germline assignment: CDR1 LGHNA and CDR2 YNFKEQ. The CDR3 runs to 18 residues.

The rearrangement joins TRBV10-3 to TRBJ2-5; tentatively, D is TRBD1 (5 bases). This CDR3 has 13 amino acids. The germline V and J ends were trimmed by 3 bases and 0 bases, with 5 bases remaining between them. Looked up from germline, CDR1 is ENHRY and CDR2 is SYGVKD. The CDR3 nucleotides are TGTGCCATCAGTGAAGGGGACCAAGAGACCCAGTACTTC. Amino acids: CAISEGDQETQYF.

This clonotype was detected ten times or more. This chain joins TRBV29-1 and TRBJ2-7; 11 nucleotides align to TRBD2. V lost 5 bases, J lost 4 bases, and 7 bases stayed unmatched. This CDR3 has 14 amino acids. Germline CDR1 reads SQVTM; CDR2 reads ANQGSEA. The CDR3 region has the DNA TGCAGCGTTACGTTAGCGGGAGGGTTATACGAGCAGTACTTC. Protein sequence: CSVTLAGGLYEQYF.

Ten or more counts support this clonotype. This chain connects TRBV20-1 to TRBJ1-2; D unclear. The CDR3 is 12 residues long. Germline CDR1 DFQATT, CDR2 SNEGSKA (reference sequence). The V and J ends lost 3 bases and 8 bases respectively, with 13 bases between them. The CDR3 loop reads CSASPEGLGYTF. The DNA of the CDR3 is TGCAGTGCTAGCCCTGAGGGCTTGGGCTACACCTTC.

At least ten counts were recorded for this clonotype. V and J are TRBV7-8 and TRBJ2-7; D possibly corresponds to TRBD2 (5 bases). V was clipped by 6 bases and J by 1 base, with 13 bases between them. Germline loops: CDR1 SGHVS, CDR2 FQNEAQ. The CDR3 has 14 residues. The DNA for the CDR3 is TGTGCCAGCAGTCCCGGGATGATTTCCTACGAGCAGTACTTC. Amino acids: CASSPGMISYEQYF.

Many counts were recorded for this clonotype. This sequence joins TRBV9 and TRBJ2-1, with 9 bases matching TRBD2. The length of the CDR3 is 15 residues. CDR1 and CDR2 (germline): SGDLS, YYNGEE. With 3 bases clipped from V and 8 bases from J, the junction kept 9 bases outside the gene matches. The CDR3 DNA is TGTGCCAGCAGCGCCGCACTAGCGGGTTCTGATGAGCAGTTCTTC. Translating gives CASSAALAGSDEQFF.

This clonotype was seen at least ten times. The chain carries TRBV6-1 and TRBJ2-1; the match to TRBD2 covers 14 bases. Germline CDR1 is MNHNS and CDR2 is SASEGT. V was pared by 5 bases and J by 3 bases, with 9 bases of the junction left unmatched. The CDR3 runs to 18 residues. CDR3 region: CASSQGLAGVKFYNEQFF. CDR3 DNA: TGTGCCAGCAGTCAGGGACTAGCGGGAGTGAAATTCTACAATGAGCAGTTCTTC.

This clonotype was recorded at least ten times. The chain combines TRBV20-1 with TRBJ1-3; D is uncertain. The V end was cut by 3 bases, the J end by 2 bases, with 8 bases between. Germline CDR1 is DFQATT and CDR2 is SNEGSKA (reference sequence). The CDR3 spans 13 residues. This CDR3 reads CSASYRAGNTIYF. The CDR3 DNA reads TGCAGTGCTAGCTACAGAGCTGGAAACACCATATATTTT.

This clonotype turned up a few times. CDR3 DNA sequence: TGTGCCGCACCAATTGGGGTTAGAAGGTTGAAATGCAATCAGCCCCAGCATTTT. Its protein is CAAPIGVRRLKCNQPQHF. The J gene is TRBJ1-5, the V gene TRBV24-1; D is ambiguous. Trimming took 12 bases from V and 2 from J, leaving 28 bases between them. This CDR3 comprises 18 residues. Germline CDR1 is KGHDR and CDR2 is SFDVKD.

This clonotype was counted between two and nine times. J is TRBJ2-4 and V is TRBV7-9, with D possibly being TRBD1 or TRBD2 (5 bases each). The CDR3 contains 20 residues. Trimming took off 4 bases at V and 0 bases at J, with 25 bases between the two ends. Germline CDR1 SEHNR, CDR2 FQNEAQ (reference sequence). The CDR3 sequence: CASSSFGTITFDGAKNIQYF. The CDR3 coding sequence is TGTGCCAGCAGCTCATTCGGGACGATTACCTTTGATGGAGCCAAAAACATTCAGTACTTC.

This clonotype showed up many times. The CDR3 DNA reads as TGTGCCAGCAGCTCTCGACCGAAGAACACTGAAGCTTTCTTT. This codes for CASSSRPKNTEAFF. J is TRBJ1-1 and V is TRBV5-5; D unresolved. There are 14 residues in the CDR3. The germline V and J ends were trimmed by 3 bases and 1 base, with 10 bases remaining between them. From germline, CDR1 is SGHKS and CDR2 YYEKEE (reference sequence).

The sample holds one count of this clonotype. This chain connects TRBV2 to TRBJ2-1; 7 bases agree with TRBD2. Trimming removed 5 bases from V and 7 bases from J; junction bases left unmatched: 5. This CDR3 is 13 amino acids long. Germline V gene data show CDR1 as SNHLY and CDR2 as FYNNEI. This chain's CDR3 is CASSRAGRNEQFF. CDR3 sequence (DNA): TGTGCCAGCAGTAGAGCGGGACGGAATGAGCAGTTCTTC. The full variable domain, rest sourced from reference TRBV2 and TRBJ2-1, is EPEVTQTPSHQVTQMGQEVILRCVPISNHLYFYWYRQILGQKVEFLVSFYNNEISEKSEIFDDQFSVERPDGSNFTLKIRSTKLEDSAMYFCASSRAGRNEQFFGPGTRLTVL.

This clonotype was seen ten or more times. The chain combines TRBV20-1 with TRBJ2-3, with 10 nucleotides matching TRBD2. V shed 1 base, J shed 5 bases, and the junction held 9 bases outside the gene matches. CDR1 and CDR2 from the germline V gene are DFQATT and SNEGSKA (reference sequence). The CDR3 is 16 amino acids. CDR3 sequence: CSARVPSGSRRDTQYF. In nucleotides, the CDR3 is TGCAGTGCTAGAGTTCCTAGCGGGAGCCGAAGAGATACGCAGTATTTT.

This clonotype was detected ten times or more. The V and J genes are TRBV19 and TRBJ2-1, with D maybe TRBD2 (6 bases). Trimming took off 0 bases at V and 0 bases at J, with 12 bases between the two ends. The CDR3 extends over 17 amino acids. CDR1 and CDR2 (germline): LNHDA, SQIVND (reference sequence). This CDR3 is CASSIDSGRSSYNEQFF. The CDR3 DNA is TGTGCCAGTAGTATAGATAGCGGCCGTAGCTCCTACAATGAGCAGTTCTTC.

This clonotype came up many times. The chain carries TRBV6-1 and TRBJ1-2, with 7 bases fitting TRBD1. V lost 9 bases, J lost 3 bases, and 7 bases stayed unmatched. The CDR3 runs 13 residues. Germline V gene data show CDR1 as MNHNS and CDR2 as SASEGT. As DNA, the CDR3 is TGTGCCAGTTGGTGGACAGGTGACTATGGCTACACCTTC. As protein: CASWWTGDYGYTF.

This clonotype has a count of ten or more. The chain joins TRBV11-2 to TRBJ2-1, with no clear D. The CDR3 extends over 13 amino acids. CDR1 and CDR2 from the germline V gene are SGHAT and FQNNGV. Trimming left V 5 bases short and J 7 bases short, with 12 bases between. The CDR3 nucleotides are TGTGCCAGCAGCCCAAGTGGCCCGAATGAGCAGTTCTTC. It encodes CASSPSGPNEQFF.

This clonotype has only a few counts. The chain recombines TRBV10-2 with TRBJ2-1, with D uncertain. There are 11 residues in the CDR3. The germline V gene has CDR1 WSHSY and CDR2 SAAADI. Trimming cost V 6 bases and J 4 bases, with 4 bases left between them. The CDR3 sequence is CASRTYNEQFF. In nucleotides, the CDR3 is TGCGCCAGCAGGACTTACAATGAGCAGTTCTTC.

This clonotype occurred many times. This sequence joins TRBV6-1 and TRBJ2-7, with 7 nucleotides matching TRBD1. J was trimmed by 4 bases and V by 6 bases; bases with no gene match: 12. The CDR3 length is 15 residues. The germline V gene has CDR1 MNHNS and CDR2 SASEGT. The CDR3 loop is CASRRAGTADYEQYF. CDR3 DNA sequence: TGTGCCAGCAGGCGGGCCGGGACAGCTGATTACGAGCAGTACTTC.